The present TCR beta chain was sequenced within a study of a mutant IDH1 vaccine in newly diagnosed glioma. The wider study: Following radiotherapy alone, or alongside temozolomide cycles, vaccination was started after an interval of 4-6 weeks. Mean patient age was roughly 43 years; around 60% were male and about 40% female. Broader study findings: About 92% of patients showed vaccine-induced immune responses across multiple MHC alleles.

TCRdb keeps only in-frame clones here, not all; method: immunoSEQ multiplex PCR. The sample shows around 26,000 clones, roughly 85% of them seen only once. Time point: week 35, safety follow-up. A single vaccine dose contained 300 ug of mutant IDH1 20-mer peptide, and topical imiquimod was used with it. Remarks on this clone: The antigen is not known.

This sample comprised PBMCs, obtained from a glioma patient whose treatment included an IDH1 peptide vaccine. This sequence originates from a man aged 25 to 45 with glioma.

The CDR3 protein is CASSRPNEKLFF. The DNA for the CDR3 is TGCGCCAGCAGCCGACCGAATGAAAAACTGTTTTTT. This chain uses TRBV4-1 with TRBJ1-4, with no clear D. V was clipped by 4 bases and J by 5 bases, with 5 bases between them. Looked up from germline, CDR1 is MGHRA and CDR2 is YSYEKL. CDR3 length: 12 residues.